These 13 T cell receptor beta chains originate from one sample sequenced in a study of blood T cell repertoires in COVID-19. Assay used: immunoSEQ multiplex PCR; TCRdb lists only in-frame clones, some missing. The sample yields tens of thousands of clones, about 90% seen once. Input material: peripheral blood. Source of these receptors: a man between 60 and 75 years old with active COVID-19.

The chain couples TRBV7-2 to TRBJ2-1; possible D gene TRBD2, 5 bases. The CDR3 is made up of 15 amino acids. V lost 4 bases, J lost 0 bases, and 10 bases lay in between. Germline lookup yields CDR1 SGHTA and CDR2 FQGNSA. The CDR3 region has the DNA TGTGCCAGCAGCTCATTAACTAGCTCCTACAATGAGCAGTTCTTC. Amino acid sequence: CASSSLTSSYNEQFF.

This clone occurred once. Written as DNA, the CDR3 is TGCGCCAGCCGGCCGGGACTTGGGACAGATACGCAGTATTTT. Amino acids: CASRPGLGTDTQYF. J is TRBJ2-3 and V is TRBV5-1, with a weak D call TRBD2 (6 bases). The CDR3 has 14 amino acids. Trimming shortened V by 7 bases and J by 3 bases, and 15 bases separated the two germline ends. The germline V gene has CDR1 SGHRS and CDR2 YFSETQ. Complete variable domain (other parts from reference TRBV5-1 and TRBJ2-3): KAGVTQTPRYLIKTRGQQVTLSCSPISGHRSVSWYQQTPGQGLQFLFEYFSETQRNKGNFPGRFSGRQFSNSRSEMNVSTLELGDSALYLCASRPGLGTDTQYFGPGTRLTVL.

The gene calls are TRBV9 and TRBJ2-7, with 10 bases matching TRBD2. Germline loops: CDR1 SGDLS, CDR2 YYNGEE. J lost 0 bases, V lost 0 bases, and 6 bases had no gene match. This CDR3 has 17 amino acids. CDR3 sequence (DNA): TGTGCCAGCAGCGTAGGAGCTAGCGGGAGTATCTCCTACGAGCAGTACTTC. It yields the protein CASSVGASGSISYEQYF.

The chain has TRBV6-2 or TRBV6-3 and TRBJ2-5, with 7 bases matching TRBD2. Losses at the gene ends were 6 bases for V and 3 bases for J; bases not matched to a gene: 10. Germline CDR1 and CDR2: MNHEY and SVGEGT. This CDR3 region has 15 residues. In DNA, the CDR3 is TGTGCCAGCAGCGCCTGGGAGGGATACAAAGAGACCCAGTACTTC. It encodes CASSAWEGYKETQYF.

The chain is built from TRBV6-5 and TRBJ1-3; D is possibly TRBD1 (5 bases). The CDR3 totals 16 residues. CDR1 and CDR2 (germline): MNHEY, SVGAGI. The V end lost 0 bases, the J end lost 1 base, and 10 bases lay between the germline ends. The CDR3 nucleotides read TGTGCCAGCAGTTACTCCGGGGGTCGGTCTGGAAACACCATATATTTT. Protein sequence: CASSYSGGRSGNTIYF.

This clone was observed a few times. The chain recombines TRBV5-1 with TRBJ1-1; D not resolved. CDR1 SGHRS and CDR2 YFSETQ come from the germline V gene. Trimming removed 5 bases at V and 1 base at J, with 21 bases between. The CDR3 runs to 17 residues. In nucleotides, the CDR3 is TGCGCCAGCAGTCCTCATGGGGAGTGGCGACAGAACACTGAAGCTTTCTTT. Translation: CASSPHGEWRQNTEAFF.

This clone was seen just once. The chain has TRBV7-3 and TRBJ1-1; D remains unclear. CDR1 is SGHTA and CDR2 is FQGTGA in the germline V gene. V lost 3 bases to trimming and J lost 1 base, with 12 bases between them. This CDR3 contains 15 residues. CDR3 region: CASSFGSSGNTEAFF. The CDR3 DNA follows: TGTGCCAGCAGCTTTGGTTCGTCGGGGAACACTGAAGCTTTCTTT. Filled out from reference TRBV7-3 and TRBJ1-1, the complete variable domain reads GAGVSQTPSNKVTEKGKYVELRCDPISGHTALYWYRQSLGQGPEFLIYFQGTGAADDSGLPNDRFFAVRPEGSVSTLKIQRTERGDSAVYLCASSFGSSGNTEAFFGQGTRLTVV.

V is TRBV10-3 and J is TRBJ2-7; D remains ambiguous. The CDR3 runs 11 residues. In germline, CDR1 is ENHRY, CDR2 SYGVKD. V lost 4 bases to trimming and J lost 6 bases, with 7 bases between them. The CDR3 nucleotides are TGTGCCATCAGTGGTACTGGCGAGCAGTACTTC. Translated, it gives CAISGTGEQYF.

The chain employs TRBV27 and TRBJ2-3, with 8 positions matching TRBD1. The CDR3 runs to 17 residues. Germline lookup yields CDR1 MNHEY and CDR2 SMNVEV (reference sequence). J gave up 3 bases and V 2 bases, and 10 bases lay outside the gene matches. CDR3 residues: CASSLIQGEFTTDTQYF. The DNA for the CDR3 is TGTGCCAGCAGTTTAATACAGGGGGAATTTACTACAGATACGCAGTATTTT.

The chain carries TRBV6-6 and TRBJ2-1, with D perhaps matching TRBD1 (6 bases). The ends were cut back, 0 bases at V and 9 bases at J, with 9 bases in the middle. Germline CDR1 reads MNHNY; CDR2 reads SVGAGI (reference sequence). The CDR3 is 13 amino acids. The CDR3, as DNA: TGTGCCAGCAGTTACTCGAGGGGGAGTGAGCAGTTCTTC. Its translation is CASSYSRGSEQFF.

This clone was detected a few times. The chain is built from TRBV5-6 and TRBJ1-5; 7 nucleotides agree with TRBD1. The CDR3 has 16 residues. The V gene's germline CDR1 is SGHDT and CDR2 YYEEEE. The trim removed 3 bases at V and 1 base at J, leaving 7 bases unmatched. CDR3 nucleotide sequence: TGTGCCAGCAGCTATTGGGGACAGAGAAGCAATCAGCCCCAGCATTTT. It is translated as CASSYWGQRSNQPQHF.

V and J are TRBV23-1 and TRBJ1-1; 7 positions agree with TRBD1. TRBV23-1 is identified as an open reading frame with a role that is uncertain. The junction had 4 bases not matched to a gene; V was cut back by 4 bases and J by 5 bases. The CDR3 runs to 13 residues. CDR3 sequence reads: CASSRTGYTEAFF. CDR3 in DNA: TGCGCCAGCAGTCGGACAGGATATACTGAAGCTTTCTTT.

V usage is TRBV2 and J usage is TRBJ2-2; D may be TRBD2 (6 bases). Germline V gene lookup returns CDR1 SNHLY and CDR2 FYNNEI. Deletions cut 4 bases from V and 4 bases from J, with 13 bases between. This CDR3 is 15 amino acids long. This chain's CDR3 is CASSGISGSTGELFF. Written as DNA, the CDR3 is TGTGCCAGCAGTGGTATTAGCGGATCCACCGGGGAGCTGTTTTTT.